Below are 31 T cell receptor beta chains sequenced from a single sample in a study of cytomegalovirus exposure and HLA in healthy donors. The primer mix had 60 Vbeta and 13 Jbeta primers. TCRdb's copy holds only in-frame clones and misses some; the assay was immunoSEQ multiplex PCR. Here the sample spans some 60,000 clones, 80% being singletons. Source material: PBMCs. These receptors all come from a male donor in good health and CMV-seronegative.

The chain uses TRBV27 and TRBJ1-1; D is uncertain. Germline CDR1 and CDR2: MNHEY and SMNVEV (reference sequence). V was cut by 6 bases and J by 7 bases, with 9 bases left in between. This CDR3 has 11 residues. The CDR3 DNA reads TGTGCCAGCAGCCGCCGGGGTGAAGCTTTCTTT. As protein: CASSRRGEAFF.

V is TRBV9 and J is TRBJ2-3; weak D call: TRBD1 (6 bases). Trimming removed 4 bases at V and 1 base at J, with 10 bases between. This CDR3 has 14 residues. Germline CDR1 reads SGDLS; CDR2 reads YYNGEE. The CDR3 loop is CASSLRTGTDTQYF. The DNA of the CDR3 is TGTGCCAGCAGCTTAAGGACAGGCACAGATACGCAGTATTTT.

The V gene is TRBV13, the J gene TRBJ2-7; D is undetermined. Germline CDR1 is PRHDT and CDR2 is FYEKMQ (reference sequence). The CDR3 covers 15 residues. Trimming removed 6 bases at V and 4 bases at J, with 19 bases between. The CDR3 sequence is CASSRSWPPIYEQYF. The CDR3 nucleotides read TGTGCCAGCAGTCGTTCGTGGCCTCCCATTTACGAGCAGTACTTC.

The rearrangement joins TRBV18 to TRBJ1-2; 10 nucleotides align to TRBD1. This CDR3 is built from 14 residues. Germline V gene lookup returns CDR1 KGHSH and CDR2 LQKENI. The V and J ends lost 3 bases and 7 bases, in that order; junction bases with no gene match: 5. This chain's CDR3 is CASSPGTGESGYTF. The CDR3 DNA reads TGTGCCAGCTCACCCGGGACAGGGGAGTCTGGCTACACCTTC.

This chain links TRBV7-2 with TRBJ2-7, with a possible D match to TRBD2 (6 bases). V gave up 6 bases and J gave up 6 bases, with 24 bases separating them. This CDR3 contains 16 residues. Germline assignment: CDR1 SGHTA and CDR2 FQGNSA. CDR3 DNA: TGTGCCAGCAGTCCAAGGGGCCCTAGCGAATTCCCCGAGCAGTACTTC. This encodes CASSPRGPSEFPEQYF.

CDR3 sequence reads: CSARRGGAGGYTF. In nucleotides, the CDR3 is TGCAGCGCCCGACGGGGGGGCGCGGGTGGCTACACCTTC. The J gene is TRBJ1-2, the V gene TRBV29-1; maybe TRBD1 (6 bases). V gave up 7 bases and J gave up 7 bases, with 19 bases separating them. CDR3 length: 13 residues. Germline CDR1 SQVTM, CDR2 ANQGSEA.

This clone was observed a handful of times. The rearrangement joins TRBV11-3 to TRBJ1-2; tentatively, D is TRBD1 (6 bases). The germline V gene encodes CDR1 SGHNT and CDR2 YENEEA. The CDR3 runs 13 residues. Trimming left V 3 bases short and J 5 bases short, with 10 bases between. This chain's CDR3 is CASSFEGGYGYTF. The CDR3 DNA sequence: TGTGCCAGCAGCTTCGAAGGGGGTTATGGCTACACCTTC.

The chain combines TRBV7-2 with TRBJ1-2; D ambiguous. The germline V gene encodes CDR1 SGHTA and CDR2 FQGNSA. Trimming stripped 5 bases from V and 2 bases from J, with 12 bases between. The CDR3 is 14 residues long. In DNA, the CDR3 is TGTGCCAGCAGCATAACGTCAGAAAACTATGGCTACACCTTC. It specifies CASSITSENYGYTF.

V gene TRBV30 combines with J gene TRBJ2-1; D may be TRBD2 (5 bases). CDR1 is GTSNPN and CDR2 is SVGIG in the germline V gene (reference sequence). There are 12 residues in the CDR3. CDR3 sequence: CAIGSGWNEQFF. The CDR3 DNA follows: TGTGCAATTGGTTCGGGGTGGAATGAGCAGTTCTTC.

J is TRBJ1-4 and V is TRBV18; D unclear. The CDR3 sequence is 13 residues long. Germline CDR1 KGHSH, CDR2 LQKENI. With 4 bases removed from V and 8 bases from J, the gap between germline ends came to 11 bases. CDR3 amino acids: CASSLVWAEKLFF. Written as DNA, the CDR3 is TGTGCCAGCTCACTGGTTTGGGCCGAAAAACTGTTTTTT.

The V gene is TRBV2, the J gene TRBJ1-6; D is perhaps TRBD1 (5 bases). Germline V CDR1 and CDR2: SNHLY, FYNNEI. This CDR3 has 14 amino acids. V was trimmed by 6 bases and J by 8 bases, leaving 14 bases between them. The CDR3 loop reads CASRWGEGDSPLHF. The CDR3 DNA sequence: TGTGCCAGCAGGTGGGGGGAGGGAGATTCACCCCTCCACTTT.

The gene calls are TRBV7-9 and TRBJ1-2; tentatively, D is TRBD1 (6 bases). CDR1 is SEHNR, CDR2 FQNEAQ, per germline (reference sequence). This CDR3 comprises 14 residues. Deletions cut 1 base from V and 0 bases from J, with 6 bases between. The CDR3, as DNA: TGTGCCAGCAGCTTAGGGACAGCTAACTATGGCTACACCTTC. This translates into CASSLGTANYGYTF. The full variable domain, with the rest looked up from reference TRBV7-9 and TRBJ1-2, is DTGVSQNPRHKITKRGQNVTFRCDPISEHNRLYWYRQTLGQGPEFLTYFQNEAQLEKSRLLSDRFSAERPKGSFSTLEIQRTEQGDSAMYLCASSLGTANYGYTFGSGTRLTVV.

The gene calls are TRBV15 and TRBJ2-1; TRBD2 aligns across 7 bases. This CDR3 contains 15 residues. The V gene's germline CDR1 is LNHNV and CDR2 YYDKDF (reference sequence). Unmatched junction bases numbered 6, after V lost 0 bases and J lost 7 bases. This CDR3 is CATSRDWSGENEQFF. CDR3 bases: TGTGCCACCAGCAGAGATTGGAGCGGGGAAAATGAGCAGTTCTTC.

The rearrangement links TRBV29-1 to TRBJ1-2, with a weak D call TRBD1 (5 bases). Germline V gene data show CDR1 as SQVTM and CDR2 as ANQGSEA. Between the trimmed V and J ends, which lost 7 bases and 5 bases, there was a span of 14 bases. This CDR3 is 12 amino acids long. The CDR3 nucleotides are TGCAGCGGGCAGGGCAATGGGTATGGCTACACCTTC. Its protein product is CSGQGNGYGYTF.

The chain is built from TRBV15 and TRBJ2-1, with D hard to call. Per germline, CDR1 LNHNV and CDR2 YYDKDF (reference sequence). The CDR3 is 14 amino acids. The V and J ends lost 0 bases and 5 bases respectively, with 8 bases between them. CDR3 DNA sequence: TGTGCCACCAGCAGAGAACAGCTCCACAATGAGCAGTTCTTC. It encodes CATSREQLHNEQFF.

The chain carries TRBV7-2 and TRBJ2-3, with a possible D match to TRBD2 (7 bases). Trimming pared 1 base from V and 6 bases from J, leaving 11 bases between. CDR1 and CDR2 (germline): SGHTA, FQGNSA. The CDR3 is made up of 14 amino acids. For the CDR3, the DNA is TGTGCCAGCAGCTTAGATCGGGGGGCGGATACGCAGTATTTT. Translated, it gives CASSLDRGADTQYF.

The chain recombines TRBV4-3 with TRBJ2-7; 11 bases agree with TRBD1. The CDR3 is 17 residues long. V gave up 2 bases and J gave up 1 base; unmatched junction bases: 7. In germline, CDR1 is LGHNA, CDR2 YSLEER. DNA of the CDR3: TGCGCCAGCAGCCAAAAGTGGGGGGACAGGGGGTCCTACGAGCAGTACTTC. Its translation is CASSQKWGDRGSYEQYF.

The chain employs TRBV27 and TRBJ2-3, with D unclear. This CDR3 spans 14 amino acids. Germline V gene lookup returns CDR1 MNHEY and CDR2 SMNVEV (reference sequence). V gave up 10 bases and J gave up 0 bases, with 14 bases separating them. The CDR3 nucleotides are TGTGCCACCATAGATTCGTCTAGCACAGATACGCAGTATTTT. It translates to CATIDSSSTDTQYF.

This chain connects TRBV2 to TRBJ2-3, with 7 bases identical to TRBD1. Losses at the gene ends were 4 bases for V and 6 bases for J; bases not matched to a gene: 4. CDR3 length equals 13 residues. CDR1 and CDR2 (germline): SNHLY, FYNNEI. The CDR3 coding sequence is TGTGCCAGCAGTGGGGGACAGTGGGATACGCAGTATTTT. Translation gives CASSGGQWDTQYF.

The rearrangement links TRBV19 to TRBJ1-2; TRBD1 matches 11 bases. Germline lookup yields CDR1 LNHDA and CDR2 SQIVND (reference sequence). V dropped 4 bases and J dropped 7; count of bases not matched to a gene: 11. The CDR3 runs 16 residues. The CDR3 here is CASSRTGGAFPFGYTF. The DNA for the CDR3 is TGTGCCAGTAGTAGGACAGGGGGCGCATTTCCCTTTGGCTACACCTTC.

The CDR3 protein is CASSLEVGQSGELFF. CDR3 nucleotides: TGTGCCAGCAGCTTAGAGGTTGGACAGTCCGGGGAGCTGTTTTTT. This chain joins TRBV7-2 and TRBJ2-2; D is perhaps TRBD1 (6 bases). V was clipped by 1 base and J by 6 bases, with 12 bases between them. Germline V gene sequence: CDR1 SGHTA, CDR2 FQGNSA. This CDR3 comprises 15 residues.

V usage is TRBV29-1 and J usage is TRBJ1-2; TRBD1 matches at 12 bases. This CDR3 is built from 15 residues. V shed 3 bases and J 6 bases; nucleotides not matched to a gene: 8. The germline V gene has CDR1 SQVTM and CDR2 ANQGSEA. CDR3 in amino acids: CSVDSGTGGVDGYTF. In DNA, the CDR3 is TGCAGCGTTGATTCCGGGACAGGGGGCGTGGATGGCTACACCTTC.

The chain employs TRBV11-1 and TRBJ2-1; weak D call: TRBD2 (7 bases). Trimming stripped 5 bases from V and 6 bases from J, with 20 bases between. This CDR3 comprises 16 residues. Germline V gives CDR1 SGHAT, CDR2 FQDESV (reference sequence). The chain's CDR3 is CASSPTLRGPGNEQFF. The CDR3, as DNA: TGTGCCAGCAGCCCGACTTTGCGGGGGCCAGGCAATGAGCAGTTCTTC. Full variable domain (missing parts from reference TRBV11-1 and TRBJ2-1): EAEVAQSPRYKITEKSQAVAFWCDPISGHATLYWYRQILGQGPELLVQFQDESVVDDSQLPKDRFSAERLKGVDSTLKIQPAELGDSAMYLCASSPTLRGPGNEQFFGPGTRLTVL.

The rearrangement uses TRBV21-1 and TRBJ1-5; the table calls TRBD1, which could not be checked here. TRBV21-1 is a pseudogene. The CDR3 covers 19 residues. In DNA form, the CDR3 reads TGTGCCAGCGTCTCCCCGGGACAGGGGCAAAAGGGGAGCAATCAGCCCCAGCATTTT. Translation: CASVSPGQGQKGSNQPQHF.

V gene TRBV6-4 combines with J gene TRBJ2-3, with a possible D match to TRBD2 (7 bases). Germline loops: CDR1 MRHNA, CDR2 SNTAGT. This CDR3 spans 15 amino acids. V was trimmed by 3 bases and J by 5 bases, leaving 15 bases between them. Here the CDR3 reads CASSDRGGTRDTQYF. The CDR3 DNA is TGTGCCAGCAGTGATAGGGGGGGCACACGAGATACGCAGTATTTT.

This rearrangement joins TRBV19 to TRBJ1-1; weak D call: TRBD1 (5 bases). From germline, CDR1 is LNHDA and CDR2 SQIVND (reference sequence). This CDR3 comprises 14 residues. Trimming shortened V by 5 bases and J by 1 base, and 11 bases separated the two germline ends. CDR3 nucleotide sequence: TGTGCCAGTAGTCCAGGGATGTGGAACACTGAAGCTTTCTTT. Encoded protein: CASSPGMWNTEAFF.

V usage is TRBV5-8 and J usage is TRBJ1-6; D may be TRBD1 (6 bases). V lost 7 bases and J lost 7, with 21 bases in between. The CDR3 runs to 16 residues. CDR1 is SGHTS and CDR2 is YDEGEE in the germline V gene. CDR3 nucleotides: TGTGCCAGCGGCTCTCTCCATTCACAGGGCAATTCACCCCTCCACTTT. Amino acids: CASGSLHSQGNSPLHF.

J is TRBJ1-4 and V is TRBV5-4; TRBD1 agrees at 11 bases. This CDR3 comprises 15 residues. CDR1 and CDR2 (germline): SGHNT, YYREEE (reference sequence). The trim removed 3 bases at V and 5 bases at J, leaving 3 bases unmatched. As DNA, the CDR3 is TGTGCCAGCAGCTGGGGACAGGGGGAGAATGAAAAACTGTTTTTT. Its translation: CASSWGQGENEKLFF.

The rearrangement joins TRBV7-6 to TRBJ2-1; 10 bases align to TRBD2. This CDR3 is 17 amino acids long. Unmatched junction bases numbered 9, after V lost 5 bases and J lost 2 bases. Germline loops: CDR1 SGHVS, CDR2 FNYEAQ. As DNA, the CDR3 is TGTGCCAGCAGCGGCCTACTAGCGGGGTTAACCTACAATGAGCAGTTCTTC. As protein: CASSGLLAGLTYNEQFF.

CDR3: CAISEVAPGETQYF. The CDR3 nucleotides are TGTGCCATCAGTGAGGTTGCCCCAGGGGAGACCCAGTACTTC. This chain uses TRBV10-3 with TRBJ2-5, with a tentative D call TRBD1 (5 bases). Per the germline V gene, CDR1 is ENHRY and CDR2 is SYGVKD. V shed 2 bases and J shed 5 bases, with 12 bases lying between them. The CDR3 covers 14 residues.

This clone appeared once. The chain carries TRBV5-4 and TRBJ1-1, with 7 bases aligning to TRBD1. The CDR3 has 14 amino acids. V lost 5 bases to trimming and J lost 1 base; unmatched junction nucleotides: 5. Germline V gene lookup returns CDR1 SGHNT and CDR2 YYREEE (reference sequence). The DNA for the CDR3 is TGTGCCAGCAGACCGGGACAGTGGAACACTGAAGCTTTCTTT. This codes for CASRPGQWNTEAFF.